The clone carrying this TCR beta chain was seen only once. Its matching antigen is unknown. The data were produced by immunoSEQ multiplex PCR, yet TCRdb's version contains in-frame clones alone and is incomplete. The table has 200,000 to 250,000 clones, approximately 94% seen once. This specimen comes from a study of T cell responses to AZD1222 COVID-19 vaccine. Germline loops: CDR1 LGHDT, CDR2 YNNKEL (reference sequence). CDR3 length: 15 amino acids. Trimming at V came to 0 bases and at J to 9 bases, leaving 8 bases not matched to a gene. The study's findings and limits: Baseline serology detected seropositivity in only a handful of AZD1222 recipients. An increase in Spike-specific TCR breadth and depth was observed after two AZD1222 doses.

The sequence was collected from an adult who received the MenACWY meningococcal vaccine as a control. This chain connects TRBV3-1 (or the pseudogene TRBV3-2) to TRBJ2-5; TRBD2 matches 9 bases. The source was peripheral blood, collected 28 days after the second dose of the MenACWY control vaccine. The CDR3 here is CASSQDAGGPRPQYF. The DNA of the CDR3 is TGTGCCAGCAGCCAAGATGCGGGAGGGCCTCGGCCCCAGTACTTC.